This is a list of T cell receptor beta chains from one sample in a study of CD8+CD57+ T cells in acquired aplastic anemia. TCRdb reanalysed the reads using MiXCR and keeps one entry per CDR3 protein. Seen here are about 110,000 distinct CDR3 sequences, 51% observed once, and the top ten hold about 32%. The sample was sorted CD4+, CD8+, or CD8+CD57+ T cells (not recorded which) from PBMCs. These receptors were collected from a human donor in good health, serving as a control. Each CDR3 is given with its conserved first and last residue. A D gene is named only where the DNA matches it firmly. Size is omitted from some rows. Given values are once, few, many or a class for expanded clones.

d_call j_call clone_size v_call cdr3_nt cdr3_aa
TRBD2 TRBJ2-1 . TRBV25-1 TGTGCCAGCTCACCAAGCGGGGGGGCCACCTCCTACAATGAGCAGTTCTTC CASSPSGGATSYNEQFF
. TRBJ2-3 . TRBV25-1 TGTGCCAGCAGTGACCCCGGGATGAGGGGCACAGATACGCAGTATTTT CASSDPGMRGTDTQYF
. TRBJ1-3 many TRBV25-1 TGTGCCAGCAGTCGAATCGCGATTCGAGGAAACACCATATATTTT CASSRIAIRGNTIYF
. TRBJ2-2 many TRBV4-3 TGCGCCAGCAGCCAAGAGCCCCGACGGACGAACACCGGGGAGCTGTTTTTT CASSQEPRRTNTGELFF
TRBD1 TRBJ2-7 . TRBV9 TGTGCCAGCAGCGGAAACAGGGGTCCTTCCTACGAGCAGTACTTC CASSGNRGPSYEQYF
. TRBJ1-5 many TRBV6-1 TGTGCCAGCAGCCCCAAGTCCAGGGTTATGGGCAATCAGCCCCAGCATTTT CASSPKSRVMGNQPQHF
TRBD1 TRBJ2-3 . TRBV29-1 TGCAGCGTTGAACAGGGGGCTGGCACAGATACGCAGTATTTT CSVEQGAGTDTQYF
TRBD1 TRBJ2-1 many TRBV7-9 TGTGCCTCCGGGACAGGGATCAATGAGCAGTTCTTC CASGTGINEQFF
. TRBJ1-1 many TRBV10-3 TGTGCCATCAGGGACGAAGGGATGAACACTGAAGCTTTCTTT CAIRDEGMNTEAFF
. TRBJ2-5 . TRBV7-7 TGTGCCAGCACGAGCACAGAGGCGGCCGAGACCCAGTACTTC CASTSTEAAETQYF
TRBD2 TRBJ2-1 . TRBV10-3 TGTGCCATCAGGCCCTCAGGTAGCGGGGGGGCCTATTTAAATGAGCAGTTCTTC CAIRPSGSGGAYLNEQFF
TRBD2 TRBJ2-1 . TRBV5-1 TGCGCCAGCAGCTTGTTAGCGGGGGGGCCAAGAAGTAGCGAGCAGTTCTTC CASSLLAGGPRSSEQFF
TRBD2 TRBJ2-5 . TRBV20-1 TGCAGTGCTAGAGCTAGCGGGGGGGCGAATCACGAGACCCAGTACTTC CSARASGGANHETQYF
TRBD1 TRBJ1-5 . TRBV12-3/TRBV12-4 TGTGCCAGCAGCCCCCGGGACAGCGTAGTACAGCCCCAGCATTTT CASSPRDSVVQPQHF
TRBD2 TRBJ2-1 . TRBV6-1 TGTGCCTGCAGTGCCACGGGACCGCTAGCGGCGTCCTACAATGAGCAGTTCTTC CACSATGPLAASYNEQFF
. TRBJ2-5 . TRBV10-3 TGTGCCAACAGCGAGGGCGGAGAGACCCAGTACTTC CANSEGGETQYF
. TRBJ2-3 . TRBV20-1 TGCAGTGCTAGAGATAAGGGGGGCCCAAGCACAGATACGCAGTATTTT CSARDKGGPSTDTQYF
. TRBJ2-1 . TRBV27 TGTGCCAGCAGTTTATCGGGGGGAATGAATGAGCAGTTCTTC CASSLSGGMNEQFF
. TRBJ1-2 . TRBV9 TGTGCCAGCAGCGCTGCCAGATCCAACTATGGCTACACCTTC CASSAARSNYGYTF
TRBD1 TRBJ1-6 once TRBV9 TGTGCCAGCAGCGTAAGGGGACAGGGGCCTTCACCCCTCCACTTT CASSVRGQGPSPLHF
. TRBJ2-1 . TRBV29-1 TGCAGCGTTGAAGAGACTAGCTCCTACAATGAGCAGTTCTTC CSVEETSSYNEQFF
TRBD2 TRBJ2-7 . TRBV20-1 TGCAGTGCTAGGGTTACTAGCGGGGTCCACGAGCAGTACTTC CSARVTSGVHEQYF
. TRBJ1-4 many TRBV4-2 TGTGCCAGCAGCCAAGTAGGGGGAGATGAAAAACTGTTTTTT CASSQVGGDEKLFF
TRBD2 TRBJ2-5 . TRBV2 TGTGCCAGCAGTGGCGCGGGGGGTAGGCAAGAGACCCAGTACTTC CASSGAGGRQETQYF
. TRBJ2-7 . TRBV10-3 TGTGCCATCAGTGCACCTACGTCTTACGAGCAGTACTTC CAISAPTSYEQYF
. TRBJ2-3 . TRBV10-3 TGTGCCATCAGTATATCGTCCGGGAGCACAGATACGCAGTATTTT CAISISSGSTDTQYF
TRBD1 TRBJ1-2 . TRBV25-1 TGTGCCAGCACAGGGGGGGAACGTGGCTACACCTTC CASTGGERGYTF
. TRBJ1-1 . TRBV29-1 TGCAGCGTTGATTCGGGAAGCACTGAAGCTTTCTTT CSVDSGSTEAFF
. TRBJ1-1 . TRBV5-5 TGTGCCAGCAGCTTGGCCTGGGCCCCCGCCACTGAAGCTTTCTTT CASSLAWAPATEAFF
. TRBJ2-7 few TRBV6-1 TGTGCCAGCAGCGTAGGGGGGGGTGTCTACGAGCAGTACTTC CASSVGGGVYEQYF
. TRBJ2-7 . TRBV6-5 TGTGCCAGCAGTTACTCGTACGGTACCTACGAGCAGTACTTC CASSYSYGTYEQYF
. TRBJ1-2 many TRBV27 TGTGCCAGCAGTCCTGCTCGGGGATACGAAGGCTACACCTTC CASSPARGYEGYTF
. TRBJ2-2 many TRBV7-2 TGTGCCATCTCTCCGTGGGTGGGGTCCGGGGAGCTGTTTTTT CAISPWVGSGELFF
TRBD1 TRBJ1-2 . TRBV10-3 TGTGCCATATCCGGGACAGGGGTCTATGGCTACACCTTC CAISGTGVYGYTF
. TRBJ2-1 . TRBV29-1 TGCAGCGTTGAAGAGGTAGGATATGGCAATGAGCAGTTCTTC CSVEEVGYGNEQFF